This T cell receptor beta chain originates from a study of OX40 agonist ivuxolimab in advanced cancers. Context from the whole study: The costimulatory receptor OX40 (CD134) was targeted by ivuxolimab, a fully human IgG2 agonistic monoclonal antibody. Intravenous ivuxolimab was administered to patients every 2 weeks at six dose levels: 0.01, 0.1, 0.3, 1.5, 3 and 10 mg/kg. Among the roughly 54 dose-escalation patients, roughly 20 had hepatocellular carcinoma, approximately 15 melanoma, 9 renal cell carcinoma and 9 head and neck cancer. In the dose-escalation cohort, around four fifths of patients were male, and the mean age was approximately 64 years, with a range of 23 to 79. Prior anti-PD-1, anti-PD-L1 or anti-CTLA-4 therapy was permitted, and approximately 39% of dose-escalation patients had received checkpoint inhibitors. Partial responses occurred in three dose-escalation patients: two with cutaneous melanoma and one with hepatocellular carcinoma. The purpose of peripheral TCRbeta sequencing was to test whether ivuxolimab changed TCR sequence diversity and led to clonal T-cell expansion. The paper covers the monotherapy dose-escalation part of the phase I ivuxolimab trial, which included N ≈ 50 patients. Overall study results and their limits: Low levels of normalized T-cell clonal expansion were also seen in some nonresponding patients. At doses from 0.1 to 3.0 mg/kg, clonal expansion was seen in both CD4+ and CD8+ blood T cells between baseline and week 6. Antigen specificity was not determined for the clonally expanded peripheral T cells. Partial responders in the 0.1-3.0 mg/kg groups had among the lowest normalized peripheral clonal expansion, especially among CD8+ T cells. After ivuxolimab, more expanded clones were found on average in CD8+ T cells than in CD4+ T cells.

Turning to this clone: There is no known antigen for this receptor. Base qualities are missing; no much larger clone stands one base away. Other DNA sequences of this sample code for an identical CDR3.

The trial excluded patients who had a history of autoimmune disease or who were on systemic immunosuppression. Peripheral blood for TCR sequencing was collected from all dose cohorts at baseline, on cycle 4 day 1, and on cycle 7 day 1. Samples were obtained from an open-label, multicenter, first-in-human phase I dose-escalation trial of ivuxolimab. The trial enrolled adults with locally advanced or metastatic head and neck squamous cell, hepatocellular, melanoma or renal cell carcinoma. CD4+ and CD8+ T cells were sorted separately from peripheral blood before TCR sequencing. Genomic DNA was extracted from sorted cells for sequencing of the TCRbeta CDR3 region. The immunoSEQ Assay was used to sequence the TCRbeta CDR3 regions. As stored in TCRdb, this immuneACCESS dataset retains in-frame rearrangements with V and J assigned. A fraction of the clones does not appear; measured against another copy, unresolved V genes explain less than half of the discrepancy, and the remainder lacks a known reason. The table for this sample lists under 75,000 clones; approximately 91% of them were counted only once. The top ten clones comprise about 14% of the sample.

The material was CD4+ or CD8+ T cells sorted from blood, obtained in a trial of the OX40 agonist ivuxolimab. The TCR comes from an adult with an advanced solid tumor such as melanoma, head and neck, liver or kidney cancer.

The CDR3 here reads CASSLGTSNEQFF. The DNA sequence is as follows: TGTGCCAGCAGCTTGGGGACCTCGAATGAGCAGTTCTTC. The V gene is TRBV5-6 and the J gene is TRBJ2-1, with the D segment identity uncertain. The CDR3 has 13 amino acids, counting the end cysteine and phenylalanine. The kept DNA is CDR3 alone, 39 bases in frame from the first base. CDR1 SGHDT and CDR2 YYEEEE were looked up in the germline V gene. At the junction V is shortened by 0 bases and J by 7 bases, with 8 bases in between.